The next 14 T cell receptor beta chains were all read from a single sample in a study of blood T cell repertoires in COVID-19. Method: immunoSEQ multiplex PCR; TCRdb's copy keeps in-frame clones and lacks some. The table records around 340,000 clones, approximately 86% of them present only once. The sample was peripheral blood. The receptor source for this set is a woman aged 55-69 years with COVID-19, enrolled during active disease.

The CDR3 DNA sequence: TGCGCCAGCAGCTTGGTGGGGGCCGAAGAGACCCAGTACTTC. As protein: CASSLVGAEETQYF. The chain joins TRBV5-1 to TRBJ2-5, with D possibly TRBD1 on 6 matching bases. The CDR3 covers 14 residues. The V end lost 0 bases, the J end lost 3 bases, and 9 bases lay between the germline ends. The germline gives CDR1 SGHRS, CDR2 YFSETQ.

The chain is built from TRBV5-6 and TRBJ1-1; D unclear. The germline gives CDR1 SGHDT, CDR2 YYEEEE. The CDR3 is 11 residues long. V was pared by 4 bases and J by 4 bases, with 5 bases between. The CDR3 sequence: CASSRGTEAFF. The DNA of the CDR3 is TGTGCCAGCAGCCGCGGCACTGAAGCTTTCTTT.

This chain connects TRBV4-3 to TRBJ2-3, with 8 bases matching TRBD2. Germline V gene lookup returns CDR1 LGHNA and CDR2 YSLEER. The CDR3 consists of 19 residues. Unmatched junction bases numbered 11, after V lost 0 bases and J lost 0 bases. The CDR3 spells CASSQEDPRLAGSTDTQYF. The CDR3 nucleotides read TGCGCCAGCAGCCAAGAGGACCCGCGGCTAGCGGGTAGCACAGATACGCAGTATTTT.

The rearrangement joins TRBV6-5 to TRBJ2-7, with TRBD1 as a possible D gene (5 bases). This CDR3 has 13 amino acids. Per the germline V gene, CDR1 is MNHEY and CDR2 is SVGAGI. V was clipped by 6 bases and J by 3 bases, with 12 bases between them. This CDR3 is CASSKTTVYEQYF. CDR3 nucleotide sequence: TGTGCCAGCAGCAAGACGACAGTCTACGAGCAGTACTTC.

About this clone itself: Other DNA sequences from this sample encode an identical CDR3 as well. The chain uses TRBV11-2 and TRBJ2-2, with 15 bases fitting TRBD2. J lost 7 bases, V lost 4 bases, and 4 bases had no gene match. The CDR3 spans 16 residues. From germline, CDR1 is SGHAT and CDR2 FQNNGV. CDR3 DNA: TGTGCCAGCAGCTCAGGACTAGCGGGGGGGGGCGGGGAGCTGTTTTTT. Its protein is CASSSGLAGGGGELFF.

The CDR3 loop is CAISSGLAQETQYF. Here the CDR3 DNA reads TGTGCCATCAGTTCCGGACTCGCACAAGAGACCCAGTACTTC. J is TRBJ2-5 and V is TRBV10-3, with a weak D call TRBD2 (5 bases). Looked up from germline, CDR1 is ENHRY and CDR2 is SYGVKD. There are 14 residues in the CDR3. V was pared by 5 bases and J by 2 bases, with 12 bases between.

The chain links TRBV29-1 to TRBJ2-3; 8 bases align to TRBD1. V was pared by 7 bases and J by 4 bases, with 4 bases of the junction left unmatched. The CDR3 spans 12 residues. The germline V gene has CDR1 SQVTM and CDR2 ANQGSEA. The CDR3 here is CSATGGADTQYF. In DNA, the CDR3 is TGCAGCGCAACAGGGGGTGCAGATACGCAGTATTTT.

The rearrangement links TRBV2 to TRBJ1-1, with D possibly matching TRBD1 (5 bases). V lost 5 bases, J lost 4 bases, and 11 bases lay in between. The CDR3 runs 13 residues. Germline CDR1 and CDR2: SNHLY and FYNNEI. This CDR3 is CASSIGRGTEAFF. The CDR3 DNA sequence: TGTGCCAGCAGTATAGGGAGGGGCACTGAAGCTTTCTTT.

There are a few counts of this clone. The chain links TRBV4-2 to TRBJ1-2; 9 nucleotides agree with TRBD1. Looked up from germline, CDR1 is LGHNA and CDR2 is YNFKEQ. J was trimmed by 6 bases and V by 6 bases; bases with no gene match: 11. The CDR3 is 15 residues long. The CDR3 is CASSPTDRGRDGYTF. CDR3 bases: TGTGCCAGCAGTCCGACGGACAGGGGACGGGATGGCTACACCTTC.

This clone was observed a single time. The chain joins TRBV5-1 to TRBJ1-3; D may be TRBD1 (5 bases). CDR3 length equals 13 residues. V was trimmed by 0 bases and J by 8 bases, leaving 9 bases between them. Per germline, CDR1 SGHRS and CDR2 YFSETQ. CDR3: CASSLGGADTIYF. CDR3 bases: TGCGCCAGCAGCTTGGGGGGCGCGGACACCATATATTTT.

The chain employs TRBV5-8 and TRBJ2-5; 12 bases fit TRBD2. Germline V gene lookup returns CDR1 SGHTS and CDR2 YDEGEE. V was clipped by 4 bases and J by 2 bases; unmatched bases: 9. The CDR3 is made up of 17 amino acids. CDR3 protein: CASSPGTSGRSQETQYF. Written as DNA, the CDR3 is TGTGCCAGCAGCCCTGGGACTAGCGGGCGGTCACAAGAGACCCAGTACTTC.

The chain joins TRBV6-5 to TRBJ1-1; 8 bases match TRBD1. Looked up from germline, CDR1 is MNHEY and CDR2 is SVGAGI. CDR3 size: 15 residues. V trimming: 4 bases; J trimming: 3 bases; junction bases outside the gene matches: 7. The CDR3 loop is CASSSDQGADTEAFF. CDR3 nucleotide sequence: TGTGCCAGCAGTTCTGACCAGGGGGCGGACACTGAAGCTTTCTTT.

The V and J genes are TRBV4-1 and TRBJ1-5; tentative D call: TRBD1 (5 bases). Per germline, CDR1 MGHRA and CDR2 YSYEKL. V lost 3 bases and J lost 1, with 7 bases in between. The CDR3 sequence is 14 residues long. The CDR3 spells CASSQQGSNQPQHF. The CDR3 nucleotides are TGCGCCAGCAGCCAGCAGGGCAGCAATCAGCCCCAGCATTTT.

The chain joins TRBV19 to TRBJ1-2; weak D call: TRBD1 (5 bases). The CDR3 length is 11 residues. Trimming took off 5 bases at V and 9 bases at J, with 10 bases between the two ends. CDR1 is LNHDA, CDR2 SQIVND, per germline (reference sequence). The CDR3 protein is CASSSGFRYTF. The CDR3 coding sequence is TGTGCCAGTAGTTCAGGGTTTCGCTACACCTTC.